One sample yielded the 28 T cell receptor beta chains listed below, sequenced in a study of identical twins (dated by TCRdb to the mid-2010s). The method was 5' RACE. The listed sequencing device is Illumina HiSeq 2000. Using fastp trimming at Q25 and MiXCR clonotype assembly, TCRdb reanalyzed the public sequencing data and kept in-frame beta chains. Duplicate CDR3 protein sequences are folded into a single record with the most common DNA and genes. Here the sample has fewer than 500,000 distinct CDR3 sequences; roughly an eighth occur a single time. The top ten clonotypes cover about 0.97% of the sample. The data were also submitted as part of a second study, on yellow fever vaccine responses in identical twins.

The specimen was CD4+ T cells sorted from blood. These receptors all stem from a woman aged 18-30 years in good health.

The V call is TRBV24-1, the J call TRBJ2-4, with D possibly being TRBD1 (5 bases). The CDR3 runs 14 residues. Germline V gene data show CDR1 as KGHDR and CDR2 as SFDVKD. Trimming removed 7 bases at V and 4 bases at J, with 13 bases between. This chain's CDR3 is CATRGRAVKNIQYF. The CDR3 DNA reads TGTGCCACCAGAGGCAGGGCGGTGAAAAACATTCAGTACTTC.

This clonotype occurred a few times. CDR3 residues: CASSYTRSTDTQYF. CDR3 coding DNA: TGTGCCAGCAGCTATACTAGGAGCACAGATACGCAGTATTTT. The chain employs TRBV7-2 and TRBJ2-3; a weak D match, TRBD2 (5 bases). Deletions cut 4 bases from V and 0 bases from J, with 8 bases between. The CDR3 is made up of 14 amino acids. Germline-derived CDR1 and CDR2 are SGHTA and FQGNSA.

The chain employs TRBV7-9 and TRBJ1-1; maybe TRBD1 (6 bases). The ends were cut back, 2 bases at V and 2 bases at J, with 12 bases in the middle. The CDR3 is 15 residues long. CDR1 is SEHNR and CDR2 is FQNEAQ in the germline V gene (reference sequence). As DNA, the CDR3 is TGTGCCAGCAGCTTAAAACAGGGATTTAACACTGAAGCTTTCTTT. Translated: CASSLKQGFNTEAFF.

This clonotype came up a few times. The CDR3 region is CSAREDQETQYF. The CDR3 DNA follows: TGCAGTGCTAGAGAAGATCAAGAGACCCAGTACTTC. The chain uses TRBV20-1 and TRBJ2-5, with D unclear. Germline assignment: CDR1 DFQATT and CDR2 SNEGSKA (reference sequence). The CDR3 is 12 amino acids. Trimming removed 0 bases at V and 2 bases at J, with 4 bases between.

In its sample, this clonotype was seen a few times. V and J are TRBV7-2 and TRBJ2-7; 8 bases agree with TRBD1. The V gene end was trimmed by 6 bases and the J gene end by 7 bases; junction bases not matched to a gene: 11. The germline V gene encodes CDR1 SGHTA and CDR2 FQGNSA. The CDR3 covers 14 residues. As DNA, the CDR3 is TGTGCCAGCAGTTCGACAGGGGCCCAGGGGGAGCAGTACTTC. This translates into CASSSTGAQGEQYF.

This clonotype was seen only a few times. The CDR3 loop is CASSFDRVAEQYF. CDR3 nucleotide sequence: TGCGCCAGCAGCTTTGACAGGGTAGCCGAGCAGTACTTC. The chain links TRBV5-1 to TRBJ2-7, with 7 bases lining up with TRBD1. V lost 2 bases to trimming and J lost 6 bases; unmatched junction nucleotides: 5. The CDR3 sequence is 13 residues long. Germline V gene lookup returns CDR1 SGHRS and CDR2 YFSETQ.

This clonotype was observed a handful of times. The chain recombines TRBV20-1 with TRBJ1-2; D is unresolved. The V end lost 3 bases, the J end lost 1 base, and 9 bases lay between the germline ends. CDR3 length equals 13 residues. The germline CDR1 and CDR2 sequences are DFQATT and SNEGSKA (reference sequence). CDR3 region: CSARITDNYGYTF. The CDR3 DNA sequence: TGCAGTGCTAGGATAACAGATAACTATGGCTACACCTTC.

This rearrangement joins TRBV5-1 to TRBJ2-3; 8 bases match TRBD2. In germline, CDR1 is SGHRS, CDR2 YFSETQ. The CDR3 covers 15 residues. Trimming took 7 bases from V and 1 from J; bases not matched to a gene: 8. This CDR3 reads CASLLAGGGTDTQYF. In DNA, the CDR3 is TGCGCCAGCTTGTTGGCGGGGGGCGGCACAGATACGCAGTATTTT.

This rearrangement joins TRBV27 to TRBJ2-7, with 7 bases identical to TRBD1. The germline V gene encodes CDR1 MNHEY and CDR2 SMNVEV (reference sequence). The length of the CDR3 is 14 residues. The ends lost 5 bases at V and 4 bases at J; junction bases unmatched: 8. The DNA for the CDR3 is TGTGCCAGCAGTCAAAGGACAGGTTCGTACGAGCAGTACTTC. Translation: CASSQRTGSYEQYF.

This clonotype was detected ten times or more. The rearrangement uses TRBV12-3 or TRBV12-4 and TRBJ2-6; a weak D match, TRBD1 (6 bases). This CDR3 has 17 residues. V was cut by 2 bases and J by 2 bases, with 13 bases left in between. CDR3 protein: CASSLSDSLAGANVLTF. CDR3 in DNA: TGTGCCAGCAGTTTATCGGACAGTCTCGCTGGGGCCAACGTCCTGACTTTC.

The chain has TRBV7-2 and TRBJ2-3; the D gene could be TRBD1 or TRBD2 (6 bases each). The CDR3 runs to 17 residues. Germline V gene lookup returns CDR1 SGHTA and CDR2 FQGNSA. V lost 5 bases, J lost 0 bases, and 18 bases lay in between. The CDR3 DNA follows: TGTGCCAGCAGCCCGGGGGCGCGAGGACTTAGCACAGATACGCAGTATTTT. Amino acid sequence: CASSPGARGLSTDTQYF.

Only a few counts were recorded for this clonotype. The chain uses TRBV3-1 and TRBJ1-1; D is unclear. This CDR3 comprises 12 residues. Germline lookup yields CDR1 LGHDT and CDR2 YNNKEL (reference sequence). V lost 7 bases, J lost 4 bases, and 10 bases lay in between. The CDR3 protein is CASKALGTEAFF. Written as DNA, the CDR3 is TGTGCCAGCAAGGCTCTGGGCACTGAAGCTTTCTTT.

This clonotype was recorded a few times. The gene calls are TRBV18 and TRBJ2-7, with TRBD2 identical over 9 bases. The CDR3 consists of 14 residues. Unmatched junction bases numbered 6, after V lost 8 bases and J lost 1 base. CDR1 KGHSH and CDR2 LQKENI come from the germline V gene. The CDR3, as DNA: TGTGCCAGCCGTATAGCGGGAGCTTCCTACGAGCAGTACTTC. It translates to CASRIAGASYEQYF.

This clonotype appeared a few times. The V call is TRBV19, the J call TRBJ2-3; weak D call: TRBD2 (5 bases). Per the germline V gene, CDR1 is LNHDA and CDR2 is SQIVND (reference sequence). The CDR3 has 12 amino acids. Trimming took off 9 bases at V and 6 bases at J, with 13 bases between the two ends. CDR3 region: CASGELEDTQYF. The CDR3 nucleotides are TGTGCCAGCGGGGAGCTTGAGGATACGCAGTATTTT.

In its sample, this clonotype was seen a few times. The chain links TRBV7-9 to TRBJ2-7; 9 nucleotides match TRBD1. Trimming removed 5 bases from V and 2 bases from J; junction bases left unmatched: 10. The CDR3 is 16 residues long. Germline V gene sequence: CDR1 SEHNR, CDR2 FQNEAQ (reference sequence). CDR3 sequence: CASSATGTGKTYEQYF. DNA for the CDR3: TGTGCCAGCAGCGCAACCGGGACAGGGAAAACCTACGAGCAGTACTTC. The complete variable domain, with remaining parts taken from reference TRBV7-9 and TRBJ2-7, reads DTGVSQNPRHKITKRGQNVTFRCDPISEHNRLYWYRQTLGQGPEFLTYFQNEAQLEKSRLLSDRFSAERPKGSFSTLEIQRTEQGDSAMYLCASSATGTGKTYEQYFGPGTRLTVT.

The chain carries TRBV30 and TRBJ2-5, with 10 bases aligning to TRBD1. The V gene's germline CDR1 is GTSNPN and CDR2 SVGIG (reference sequence). Unmatched junction bases numbered 7, after V lost 1 base and J lost 5 bases. The CDR3 is 15 amino acids. CDR3 coding DNA: TGTGCCTGGAGTGGCCGACAGGGGGCGAGGGAGACCCAGTACTTC. As protein: CAWSGRQGARETQYF.

The sample holds a few counts of this clonotype. The chain joins TRBV6-1 to TRBJ2-3; TRBD1 agrees at 7 bases. The trim removed 5 bases at V and 2 bases at J, leaving 16 bases unmatched. Germline V gene data show CDR1 as MNHNS and CDR2 as SASEGT. CDR3 length: 18 amino acids. In DNA, the CDR3 is TGTGCCAGCAGTACGGACAGGACCTTTAGAGAAAACACAGATACGCAGTATTTT. As protein: CASSTDRTFRENTDTQYF.

A few counts support this clonotype. The chain employs TRBV12-3 or TRBV12-4 and TRBJ2-5; TRBD1 matches 7 bases. Germline trimming cut 7 bases from V and 4 bases from J; bases unmatched to any gene: 12. CDR3 length equals 15 residues. CDR3 in amino acids: CASTTGQWAGETQYF. The CDR3 DNA reads TGTGCCAGCACCACGGGACAGTGGGCCGGAGAGACCCAGTACTTC.

This clonotype was detected many times. The CDR3 sequence: CASSSRVAGPTDTQYF. CDR3 DNA: TGTGCCAGCAGTTCCCGGGTAGCGGGGCCTACAGATACGCAGTATTTT. The chain links TRBV12-3 or TRBV12-4 to TRBJ2-3; 8 bases fit TRBD2. Losses at the gene ends were 4 bases for V and 3 bases for J; bases not matched to a gene: 9. This CDR3 has 16 residues.

The V and J genes are TRBV10-3 and TRBJ2-7, with a tentative D call TRBD1 (6 bases). Between the trimmed V and J ends, which lost 3 bases and 3 bases, there was a span of 12 bases. The CDR3 covers 14 residues. The germline V gene has CDR1 ENHRY and CDR2 SYGVKD. The CDR3 sequence is CAISDLTGNYEQYF. For the CDR3, the DNA is TGTGCCATCAGTGATTTAACAGGGAACTACGAGCAGTACTTC.

As regards this clonotype: A junction boundary mismatches the germline segment, possibly from a read error. The chain is built from TRBV18 and TRBJ2-3; D is uncertain. The germline V gene has CDR1 KGHSH and CDR2 LQKENI. This CDR3 spans 12 amino acids. CDR3 loop: CASSPHLDTQYF. CDR3 coding DNA: TGTGCCAGCTCTCCACACTTGGATACGCAGTATTTT.

This clonotype was observed many times. This chain links TRBV7-8 with TRBJ1-5; TRBD1 might be the D (5 bases). The V end was cut by 8 bases, the J end by 3 bases, with 17 bases between. There are 15 residues in the CDR3. The V gene's germline CDR1 is SGHVS and CDR2 FQNEAQ. CDR3 sequence (DNA): TGTGCCAGCTCCCCGGCAGGGCAGTTCAATCAGCCCCAGCATTTT. Translated, it gives CASSPAGQFNQPQHF.

The V gene is TRBV3-1, the J gene TRBJ2-3; 11 bases are shared with TRBD2. V gave up 0 bases and J gave up 4 bases; unmatched junction bases: 12. Per the germline V gene, CDR1 is LGHDT and CDR2 is YNNKEL (reference sequence). The CDR3 consists of 19 residues. CDR3 residues: CASSQDFLAGGPASDTQYF. CDR3 in DNA: TGTGCCAGCAGCCAAGATTTCCTAGCGGGGGGCCCGGCGTCAGATACGCAGTATTTT.

This clonotype was picked up many times. The V call is TRBV20-1, the J call TRBJ1-5, with D uncertain. This CDR3 comprises 11 residues. The germline V gene has CDR1 DFQATT and CDR2 SNEGSKA (reference sequence). V gave up 0 bases and J gave up 6 bases, with 3 bases separating them. This CDR3 reads CSARDGQPQHF. The CDR3, as DNA: TGCAGTGCTAGAGATGGTCAGCCCCAGCATTTT.

V is TRBV6-1 and J is TRBJ2-2; 8 bases are shared with TRBD1. Trimming cost V 4 bases and J 4 bases; bases outside gene matches: 2. The CDR3 is 14 amino acids. Germline V lookup: CDR1 MNHNS, CDR2 SASEGT. As DNA, the CDR3 is TGTGCCAGCAGTGTCACAGGGGGCACCGGGGAGCTGTTTTTT. It is translated as CASSVTGGTGELFF.

V usage is TRBV12-3 or TRBV12-4 and J usage is TRBJ2-5; 8 bases line up with TRBD2. After removal of 6 bases from V and 11 bases from J, the junction contained 17 bases not matched to a gene. CDR3 length: 15 amino acids. This CDR3 reads CASSIQAGVNPWQYF. The CDR3 DNA sequence: TGTGCCAGCAGCATTCAAGCGGGAGTCAACCCCTGGCAGTACTTC.

This clonotype has only a few counts. The rearrangement joins TRBV3-1 to TRBJ2-1, with a possible D match to TRBD2 (6 bases). The CDR3 consists of 13 residues. Deletions cut 8 bases from V and 15 bases from J, with 23 bases between. Per the germline V gene, CDR1 is LGHDT and CDR2 is YNNKEL (reference sequence). The DNA for the CDR3 is TGTGCCAGCGGGGGGACGGTCGGGGGTATCGTGTTCTTC. Amino acid sequence: CASGGTVGGIVFF.

This clonotype showed up just a few times. The rearrangement joins TRBV9 to TRBJ2-5; D is perhaps TRBD1 (6 bases). Trimming cost V 2 bases and J 5 bases, with 16 bases left between them. Germline values: CDR1 SGDLS, CDR2 YYNGEE. The CDR3 has 15 residues. The CDR3 DNA follows: TGTGCCAGCAGCGTTACCGGGACATATGAGGAGACCCAGTACTTC. Translated: CASSVTGTYEETQYF.